The 26 T cell receptor beta chains below come from one sample, sequenced in a study of blood T cell repertoires in COVID-19. Profiled with immunoSEQ multiplex PCR; TCRdb holds only in-frame clones, not every one. This table has approximately 120,000 clones, approximately 85% appearing once. Input material: peripheral blood. The receptors come from a woman of 80 years or more with COVID-19, enrolled during active disease.

The V call is TRBV6-1, the J call TRBJ1-2, with 8 bases fitting TRBD1. The junction had 1 base not matched to a gene; V was cut back by 3 bases and J by 4 bases. CDR1 is MNHNS and CDR2 is SASEGT in the germline V gene. This CDR3 is built from 13 residues. CDR3 sequence (DNA): TGTGCCAGCAGTGAGACAGGGGCCTATGGCTACACCTTC. Protein product: CASSETGAYGYTF.

Only a few counts were recorded for this clone. V and J are TRBV11-2 and TRBJ2-1; 12 bases fit TRBD2. Germline lookup yields CDR1 SGHAT and CDR2 FQNNGV. The CDR3 is made up of 16 amino acids. V lost 3 bases and J lost 7; bases outside the gene matches: 7. The CDR3 DNA follows: TGTGCCAGCAGCTTCCTAGCGGGAGGGCCTCAGAATGAGCAGTTCTTC. As protein: CASSFLAGGPQNEQFF.

On this clone itself: A read error may produce the germline difference seen at one junction end. V usage is TRBV11-2 and J usage is TRBJ1-1; the match to TRBD1 covers 9 bases. The germline gives CDR1 SGHAT, CDR2 FQNNGV. This CDR3 contains 13 residues. The CDR3 nucleotides read TGTGCCAGCAGCAACCCCGGGACAGGGACTTTACGCTTT. Translating it yields CASSNPGTGTLRF.

V and J are TRBV5-4 and TRBJ2-1; 8 bases map to TRBD1. The V gene end was trimmed by 1 base and the J gene end by 6 bases; junction bases not matched to a gene: 3. There are 14 residues in the CDR3. CDR1 and CDR2 from the germline V gene are SGHNT and YYREEE (reference sequence). The CDR3 DNA follows: TGTGCCAGCAGCTTGCTTACAGGGGGCAATGAGCAGTTCTTC. This encodes CASSLLTGGNEQFF.

J is TRBJ2-3 and V is TRBV10-3; 14 nucleotides agree with TRBD2. The V gene's germline CDR1 is ENHRY and CDR2 SYGVKD. CDR3 length equals 17 residues. With 2 bases clipped from V and 4 bases from J, the junction kept 5 bases outside the gene matches. DNA of the CDR3: TGTGCCATCAGTGAGGGGACTAGCGGGAGTTCATCAGATACGCAGTATTTT. Translation gives CAISEGTSGSSSDTQYF.

The chain combines TRBV3-1 (or the pseudogene TRBV3-2) with TRBJ2-7; D remains unclear. The germline CDR1 and CDR2 sequences are LGHDT and YNNKEL (reference sequence). There are 12 residues in the CDR3. V dropped 1 base and J dropped 6 bases, with 7 bases sitting between them. The CDR3 bases are TGTGCCAGCAGCCAAGTTCCCAGCGAGCAGTACTTC. It specifies CASSQVPSEQYF.

This chain joins TRBV28 and TRBJ2-7; TRBD1 might be the D (6 bases). Germline V gene lookup returns CDR1 MDHEN and CDR2 SYDVKM. V was shortened by 2 bases and J by 3 bases, with 11 bases between the two germline ends. The CDR3 length is 14 residues. This CDR3 reads CASSLGGPDYEQYF. CDR3 bases: TGTGCCAGCAGTTTAGGGGGCCCCGACTACGAGCAGTACTTC.

The rearrangement joins TRBV19 to TRBJ1-6; 8 positions match TRBD1. The CDR3 has 14 amino acids. After removal of 4 bases from V and 10 bases from J, the junction contained 6 bases not matched to a gene. Germline V CDR1 and CDR2: LNHDA, SQIVND (reference sequence). The CDR3 loop is CASSKTGAYSPLHF. CDR3 sequence (DNA): TGTGCCAGTAGTAAGACAGGGGCTTACTCACCCCTCCACTTT.

J is TRBJ1-1 and V is TRBV3-1 (or the pseudogene TRBV3-2), with D perhaps TRBD1 (5 bases). Per the germline V gene, CDR1 is LGHDT and CDR2 is YNNKEL (reference sequence). CDR3 length: 12 residues. The V and J ends lost 0 bases and 10 bases respectively, with 9 bases between them. CDR3 protein: CASSQDPGLAFF. CDR3 sequence (DNA): TGTGCCAGCAGCCAAGACCCAGGGTTAGCTTTCTTT.

This clone was detected a few times. V gene TRBV28 combines with J gene TRBJ1-5; 8 bases map to TRBD1. CDR3 length equals 15 residues. Germline V gene lookup returns CDR1 MDHEN and CDR2 SYDVKM. With V trimmed by 5 bases and J by 0 bases, 3 bases remained unmatched. The CDR3 nucleotides are TGTGCCAGCAGTACAGGGGGGATTAGCAATCAGCCCCAGCATTTT. It specifies CASSTGGISNQPQHF.

J is TRBJ1-4 and V is TRBV6-5, with D tentatively TRBD1 (5 bases). CDR3 length equals 15 residues. With 6 bases removed from V and 0 bases from J, the gap between germline ends came to 11 bases. The V gene's germline CDR1 is MNHEY and CDR2 SVGAGI. The DNA for the CDR3 is TGTGCCAGCAGATCCGGGACTGCAACTAATGAAAAACTGTTTTTT. Translation: CASRSGTATNEKLFF.

This rearrangement joins TRBV5-1 to TRBJ2-5, with a weak D call TRBD2 (5 bases). This CDR3 has 15 amino acids. CDR1 is SGHRS, CDR2 YFSETQ, per germline. The V and J ends lost 0 bases and 5 bases respectively, with 14 bases between them. The CDR3 bases are TGCGCCAGCAGCTTGGGTACTAGTGCCGTGGAGACCCAGTACTTC. Amino acid sequence: CASSLGTSAVETQYF.

This chain connects TRBV12-3 or TRBV12-4 to TRBJ1-5, with 8 bases that match TRBD1. CDR3 length: 12 residues. V was pared by 6 bases and J by 6 bases, with 1 base of the junction left unmatched. The CDR3 sequence: CASRTGVQPQHF. The CDR3, as DNA: TGTGCCAGCAGGACAGGGGTTCAGCCCCAGCATTTT.

Here the CDR3 reads CASRHAGVNTEAFF. The CDR3 coding sequence is TGTGCCAGCAGACATGCGGGGGTGAACACTGAAGCTTTCTTT. The chain has TRBV28 and TRBJ1-1, with D possibly matching TRBD1 (5 bases). V dropped 6 bases and J dropped 0 bases, with 11 bases sitting between them. The CDR3 is made up of 14 amino acids. Germline V lookup: CDR1 MDHEN, CDR2 SYDVKM.

The chain uses TRBV4-2 and TRBJ1-2, with D possibly matching TRBD1 (5 bases). Per the germline V gene, CDR1 is LGHNA and CDR2 is YNFKEQ. The CDR3 spans 16 residues. Trimming left V 1 base short and J 6 bases short, with 18 bases between. The CDR3 DNA sequence: TGTGCCAGCAGCCAAGGGATCGGCAGCTCGGGGGATGGCTACACCTTC. Residues: CASSQGIGSSGDGYTF.

CDR3 amino acids: CASSPGTRASTDTQYF. The CDR3 bases are TGTGCCAGCAGCCCCGGGACACGTGCTAGCACAGATACGCAGTATTTT. This rearrangement joins TRBV5-4 to TRBJ2-3; perhaps TRBD1 as D (6 bases). In germline, CDR1 is SGHNT, CDR2 YYREEE (reference sequence). Trimming removed 4 bases at V and 0 bases at J, with 15 bases between. This CDR3 spans 16 amino acids.

This chain uses TRBV19 with TRBJ2-3, with 8 bases fitting TRBD1. CDR3 size: 15 residues. Germline V gives CDR1 LNHDA, CDR2 SQIVND (reference sequence). V was pared by 6 bases and J by 0 bases, with 5 bases of the junction left unmatched. This chain's CDR3 is CASRDRVISTDTQYF. CDR3 nucleotides: TGTGCCAGTAGGGACAGGGTCATTAGCACAGATACGCAGTATTTT.

J is TRBJ2-3 and V is TRBV4-1; possible D gene TRBD2, 6 bases. Germline CDR1 MGHRA, CDR2 YSYEKL. Trimming took off 4 bases at V and 4 bases at J, with 18 bases between the two ends. The CDR3 runs to 16 residues. CDR3 sequence: CASSPPPGEGADTQYF. The CDR3, as DNA: TGCGCCAGCAGCCCCCCCCCGGGAGAGGGAGCAGATACGCAGTATTTT.

The rearrangement uses TRBV19 and TRBJ1-2; D might be TRBD1 (5 bases). V lost 5 bases and J lost 1, with 17 bases in between. The CDR3 runs to 16 residues. Germline V gene data show CDR1 as LNHDA and CDR2 as SQIVND (reference sequence). Written as DNA, the CDR3 is TGTGCCAGTAGTGCAGAGAGACAGACCTATAACTATGGCTACACCTTC. Translated: CASSAERQTYNYGYTF.

J is TRBJ2-1 and V is TRBV28; 7 positions match TRBD2. There are 15 residues in the CDR3. V was pared by 5 bases and J by 0 bases, with 4 bases of the junction left unmatched. Per germline, CDR1 MDHEN and CDR2 SYDVKM. The CDR3 reads CASSGSGISYNEQFF. The CDR3 coding sequence is TGTGCCAGCAGTGGGAGCGGGATCTCCTACAATGAGCAGTTCTTC.

This chain connects TRBV3-1 (or the pseudogene TRBV3-2) to TRBJ2-7; D ambiguous. Germline CDR1 and CDR2: LGHDT and YNNKEL (reference sequence). The germline V and J ends were trimmed by 3 bases and 4 bases, with 10 bases remaining between them. The CDR3 consists of 13 residues. The CDR3 DNA reads TGTGCCAGCAGCCATGCCGGCGGTTACGAGCAGTACTTC. The encoded protein is CASSHAGGYEQYF.

The chain carries TRBV5-1 and TRBJ1-1; D is perhaps TRBD1 (6 bases). V was clipped by 4 bases and J by 4 bases, with 20 bases between them. The CDR3 is made up of 16 amino acids. Germline V gene data show CDR1 as SGHRS and CDR2 as YFSETQ. The CDR3 DNA is TGCGCCAGCAGCCGGGGGGAACAGGGTAGGGCCACTGAAGCTTTCTTT. Translation gives CASSRGEQGRATEAFF.

This chain joins TRBV4-1 and TRBJ2-3, with D possibly being TRBD2 (6 bases). V shed 4 bases and J shed 0 bases, with 8 bases lying between them. Germline CDR1 MGHRA, CDR2 YSYEKL. The CDR3 spans 14 residues. In DNA, the CDR3 is TGCGCCAGCAGCCTAGCGGAAAGCACAGATACGCAGTATTTT. Its protein is CASSLAESTDTQYF.

The chain couples TRBV7-3 to TRBJ2-3, with 7 bases fitting TRBD1. V was clipped by 3 bases and J by 5 bases; unmatched bases: 5. Germline CDR1 is SGHTA and CDR2 is FQGTGA. The CDR3 runs to 14 residues. CDR3 sequence reads: CASSLTGKIDTQYF. The CDR3 DNA is TGTGCCAGCAGCTTGACAGGGAAGATAGATACGCAGTATTTT.

This clone was observed many times. V gene TRBV11-2 combines with J gene TRBJ1-6, with D maybe TRBD1 (5 bases). The CDR3 covers 14 residues. Germline V gene sequence: CDR1 SGHAT, CDR2 FQNNGV. V was clipped by 4 bases and J by 10 bases, with 14 bases between them. The CDR3 DNA follows: TGTGCCAGCAGCTCGCCTCGGGGGTACTCACCCCTCCACTTT. Translation: CASSSPRGYSPLHF.

The chain couples TRBV7-2 to TRBJ2-1; 10 bases agree with TRBD2. Trimming removed 5 bases from V and 0 bases from J; junction bases left unmatched: 10. The germline gives CDR1 SGHTA, CDR2 FQGNSA. The CDR3 is made up of 18 amino acids. The CDR3 spells CASSVLGLAYSSYNEQFF. CDR3 nucleotides: TGTGCCAGCAGCGTGCTGGGACTAGCGTATAGCTCCTACAATGAGCAGTTCTTC.